One T cell receptor (beta chain) is described in this entry. Its specificity is not known. Sequenced by immunoSEQ multiplex PCR; TCRdb stores in-frame clones only, minus some. The sample carries about 140,000 clones, more than 85% recorded once. From germline, CDR1 is MDHEN and CDR2 SYDVKM. Trimming shortened V by 3 bases and J by 7 bases, and 12 bases separated the two germline ends. CDR3 size: 13 residues. The source of the sample is a study of T cell responses to AZD1222 COVID-19 vaccine. Study-level points and caveats: Seropositivity was recorded at baseline in only a handful of AZD1222 recipients. Regions left unmutated in variants are reportedly the target of nearly half of spike-specific TCRs. The donor group comprised mostly white British people and more females; the analysis possibly underestimated clonal diversity.

Pooled together were second doses at about 4 or about 12 weeks. Sequencing used peripheral blood, obtained 28 days after the second AZD1222 dose. V usage is TRBV28 and J usage is TRBJ1-1; D is possibly TRBD1 (5 bases). The receptor was isolated from an adult who received the AZD1222 COVID-19 vaccine. The CDR3 DNA reads TGTGCCAGCAGTTTCGGCAGGGCCAATGAAGCTTTCTTT. It is translated as CASSFGRANEAFF.